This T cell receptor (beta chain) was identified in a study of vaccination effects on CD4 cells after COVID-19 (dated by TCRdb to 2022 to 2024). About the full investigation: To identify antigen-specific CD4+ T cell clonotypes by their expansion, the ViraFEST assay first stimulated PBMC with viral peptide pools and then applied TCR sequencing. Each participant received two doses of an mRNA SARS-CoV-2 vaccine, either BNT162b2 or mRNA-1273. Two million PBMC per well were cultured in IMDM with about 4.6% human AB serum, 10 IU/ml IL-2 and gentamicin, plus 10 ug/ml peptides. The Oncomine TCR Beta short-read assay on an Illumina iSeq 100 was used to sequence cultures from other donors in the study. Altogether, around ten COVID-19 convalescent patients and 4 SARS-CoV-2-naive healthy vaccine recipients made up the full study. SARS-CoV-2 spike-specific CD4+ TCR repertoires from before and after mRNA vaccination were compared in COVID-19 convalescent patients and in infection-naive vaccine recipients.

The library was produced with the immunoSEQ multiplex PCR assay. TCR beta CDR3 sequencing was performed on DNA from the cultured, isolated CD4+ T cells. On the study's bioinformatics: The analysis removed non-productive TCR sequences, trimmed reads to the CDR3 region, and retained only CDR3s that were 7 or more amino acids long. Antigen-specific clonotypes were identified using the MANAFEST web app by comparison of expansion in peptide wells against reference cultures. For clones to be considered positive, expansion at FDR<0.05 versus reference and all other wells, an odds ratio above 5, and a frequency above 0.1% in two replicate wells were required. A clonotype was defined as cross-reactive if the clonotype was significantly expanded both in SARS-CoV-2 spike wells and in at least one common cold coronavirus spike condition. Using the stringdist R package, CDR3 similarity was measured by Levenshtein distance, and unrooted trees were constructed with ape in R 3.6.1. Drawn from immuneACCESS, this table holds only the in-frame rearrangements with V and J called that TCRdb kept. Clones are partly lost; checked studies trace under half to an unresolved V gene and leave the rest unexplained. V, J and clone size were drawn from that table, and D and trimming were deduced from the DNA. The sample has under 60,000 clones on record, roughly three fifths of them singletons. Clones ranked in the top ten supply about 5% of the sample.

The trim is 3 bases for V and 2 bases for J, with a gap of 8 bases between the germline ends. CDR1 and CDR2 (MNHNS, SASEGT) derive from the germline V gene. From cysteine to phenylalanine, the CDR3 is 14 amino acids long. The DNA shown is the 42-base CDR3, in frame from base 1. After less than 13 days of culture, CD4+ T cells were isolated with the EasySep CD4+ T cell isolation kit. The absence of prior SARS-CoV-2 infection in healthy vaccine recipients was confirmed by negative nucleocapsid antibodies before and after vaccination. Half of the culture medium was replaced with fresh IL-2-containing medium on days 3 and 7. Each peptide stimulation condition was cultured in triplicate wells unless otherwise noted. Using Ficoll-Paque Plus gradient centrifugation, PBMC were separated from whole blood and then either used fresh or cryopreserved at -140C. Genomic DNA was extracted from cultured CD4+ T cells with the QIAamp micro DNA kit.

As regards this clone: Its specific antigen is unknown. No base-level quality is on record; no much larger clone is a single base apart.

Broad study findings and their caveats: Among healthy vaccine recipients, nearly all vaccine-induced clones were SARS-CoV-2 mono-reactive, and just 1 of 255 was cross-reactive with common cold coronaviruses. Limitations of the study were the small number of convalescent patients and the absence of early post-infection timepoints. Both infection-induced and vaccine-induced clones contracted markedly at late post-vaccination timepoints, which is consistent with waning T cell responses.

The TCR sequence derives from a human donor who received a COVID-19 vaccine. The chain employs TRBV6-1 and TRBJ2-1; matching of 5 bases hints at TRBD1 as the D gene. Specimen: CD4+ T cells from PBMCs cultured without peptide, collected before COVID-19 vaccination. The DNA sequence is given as TGTGCCAGCAGTGATCAGGGTACCTACAATGAGCAGTTCTTC. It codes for CASSDQGTYNEQFF.